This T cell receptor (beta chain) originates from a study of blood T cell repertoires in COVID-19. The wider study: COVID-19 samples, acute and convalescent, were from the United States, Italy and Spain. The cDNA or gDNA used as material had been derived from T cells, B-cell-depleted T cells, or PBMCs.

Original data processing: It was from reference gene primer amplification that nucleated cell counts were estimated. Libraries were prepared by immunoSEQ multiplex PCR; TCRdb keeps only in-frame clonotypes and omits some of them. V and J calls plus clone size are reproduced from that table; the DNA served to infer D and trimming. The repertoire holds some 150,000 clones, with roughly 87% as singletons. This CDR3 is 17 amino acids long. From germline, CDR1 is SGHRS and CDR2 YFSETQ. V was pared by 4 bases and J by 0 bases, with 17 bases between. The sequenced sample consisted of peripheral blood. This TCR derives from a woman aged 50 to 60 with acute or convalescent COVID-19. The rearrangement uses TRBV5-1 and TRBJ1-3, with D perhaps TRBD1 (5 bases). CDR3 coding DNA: TGCGCCAGCAGCGCACGGACATCCACCAGCTCTGGAAACACCATATATTTT. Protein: CASSARTSTSSGNTIYF. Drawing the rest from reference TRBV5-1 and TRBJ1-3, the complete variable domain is KAGVTQTPRYLIKTRGQQVTLSCSPISGHRSVSWYQQTPGQGLQFLFEYFSETQRNKGNFPGRFSGRQFSNSRSEMNVSTLELGDSALYLCASSARTSTSSGNTIYFGEGSWLTVV.